The rows below give T cell receptor beta chains drawn from one sample of a study of tumor-infiltrating lymphocytes in primary liver carcinoma. One entry per CDR3 protein, called by TCRdb with MiXCR from the multiplex PCR reads. The profile shows tens of thousands of distinct CDR3 sequences, 75% to 80% of them singletons. The sequencing input was liver tumor tissue from sampling region 3. The receptor source for this set is a man aged 35 to 55 with primary liver carcinoma and hepatitis B virus infection. Both conserved end residues are part of each CDR3. The order of the fields is J gene, V gene, CDR3 length, CDR3 protein.

J: TRBJ2-3; V: TRBV11-3; length: 15; CDR3: CASSLEGRPGDTQYF
J: TRBJ2-4; V: TRBV12-3/TRBV12-4; length: 18; CDR3: CVSSLWGGANIAKNIQYF
J: TRBJ2-5; V: TRBV11-2; length: 16; CDR3: CASSQTPGVGKEIRYF
J: TRBJ2-2; V: TRBV9; length: 15; CDR3: CASSVRQEPTGELFF
J: TRBJ1-3; V: TRBV5-6; length: 14; CDR3: CISSNDPARNTIYF
J: TRBJ2-3; V: TRBV11-2; length: 15; CDR3: CVSSIGTSGTYTQYF
J: TRBJ1-5; V: TRBV12-3/TRBV12-4; length: 15; CDR3: CTSSFGQGSNQSQHF
J: TRBJ1-2; V: TRBV5-5; length: 16; CDR3: CASSLRPAIGILGCTF
J: TRBJ2-3; V: TRBV11-2; length: 12; CDR3: CVSSTSTGTQYF
J: TRBJ2-7; V: TRBV6-5; length: 15; CDR3: CASRKKLEAMGERYF
J: TRBJ2-7; V: TRBV6-1; length: 12; CDR3: CARSQLGYEQYF
J: TRBJ2-3; V: TRBV6-2/TRBV6-3; length: 13; CDR3: CASRRSGTSTQYF
J: TRBJ2-1; V: TRBV6-1; length: 14; CDR3: CASSERGGQKEQFF
J: TRBJ2-7; V: TRBV10-3; length: 13; CDR3: CAIKAGTPDEQYF
J: TRBJ2-1; V: TRBV24-1; length: 17; CDR3: CATSDLEGASGISEQFF
J: TRBJ2-3; V: TRBV2; length: 17; CDR3: CASSETLAGGGTDTQYF
J: TRBJ2-1; V: TRBV5-5; length: 14; CDR3: CASSPGQGSNEQFF
J: TRBJ2-7; V: TRBV4-3; length: 14; CDR3: CANSQERSTYEQYF
J: TRBJ1-4; V: TRBV7-9; length: 15; CDR3: CASSFQGPGNEKLFF
J: TRBJ2-1; V: TRBV6-2/TRBV6-3; length: 14; CDR3: CASKGRTDYNEQIF
J: TRBJ2-7; V: TRBV5-4; length: 16; CDR3: CVSSLSTGPDSYEQYF
J: TRBJ2-3; V: TRBV10-3; length: 14; CDR3: CAISDVAGSDTQYF
J: TRBJ2-5; V: TRBV11-2; length: 16; CDR3: CASSQTPCGEKETQYF
J: TRBJ2-7; V: TRBV29-1; length: 13; CDR3: CSVVDRSSYEQYF
J: TRBJ2-1; V: TRBV7-3; length: 14; CDR3: CASSPPGAYNEQFF
J: TRBJ2-3; V: TRBV9; length: 16; CDR3: CASSVLAGGSTDTQYF
J: TRBJ2-1; V: TRBV5-1; length: 13; CDR3: CARNSRERRLRLF
J: TRBJ1-6; V: TRBV6-6; length: 13; CDR3: CAGRSSYNSPLHF
J: TRBJ1-1; V: TRBV12-3/TRBV12-4; length: 14; CDR3: CASSFQGMNIEASF